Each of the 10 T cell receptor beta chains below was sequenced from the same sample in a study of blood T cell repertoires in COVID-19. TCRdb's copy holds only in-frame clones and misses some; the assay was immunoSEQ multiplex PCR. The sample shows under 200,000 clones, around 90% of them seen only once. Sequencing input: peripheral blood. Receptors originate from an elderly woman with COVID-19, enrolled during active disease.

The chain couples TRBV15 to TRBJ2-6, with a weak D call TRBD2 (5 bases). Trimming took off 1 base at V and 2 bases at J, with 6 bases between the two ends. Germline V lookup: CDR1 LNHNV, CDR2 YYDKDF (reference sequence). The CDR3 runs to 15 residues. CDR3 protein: CATSRAGTGANVLTF. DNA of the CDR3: TGTGCCACCAGCAGAGCCGGGACTGGGGCCAACGTCCTGACTTTC. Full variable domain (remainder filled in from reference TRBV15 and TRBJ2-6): DAMVIQNPRYQVTQFGKPVTLSCSQTLNHNVMYWYQQKSSQAPKLLFHYYDKDFNNEADTPDNFQSRRPNTSFCFLDIRSPGLGDTAMYLCATSRAGTGANVLTFGAGSRLTVL.

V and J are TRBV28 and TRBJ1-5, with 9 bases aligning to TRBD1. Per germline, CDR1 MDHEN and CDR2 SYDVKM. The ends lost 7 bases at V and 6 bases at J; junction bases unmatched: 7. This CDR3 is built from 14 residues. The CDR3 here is CASTAGQGGQPQHF. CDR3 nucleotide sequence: TGTGCCAGCACCGCGGGACAGGGTGGTCAGCCCCAGCATTTT.

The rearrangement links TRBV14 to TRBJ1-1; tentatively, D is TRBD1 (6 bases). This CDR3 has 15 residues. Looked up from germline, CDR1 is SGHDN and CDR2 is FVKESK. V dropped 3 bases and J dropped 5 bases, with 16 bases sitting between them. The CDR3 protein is CASSQGTIFQTEAFF. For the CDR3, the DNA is TGTGCCAGCAGCCAGGGGACAATTTTCCAGACTGAAGCTTTCTTT.

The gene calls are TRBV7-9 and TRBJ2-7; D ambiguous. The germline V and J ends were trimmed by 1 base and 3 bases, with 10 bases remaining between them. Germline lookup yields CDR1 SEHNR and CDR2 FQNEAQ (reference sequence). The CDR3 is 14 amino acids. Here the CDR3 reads CASSLGSTNYEQYF. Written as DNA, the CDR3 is TGTGCCAGCAGCTTAGGAAGTACTAACTACGAGCAGTACTTC.

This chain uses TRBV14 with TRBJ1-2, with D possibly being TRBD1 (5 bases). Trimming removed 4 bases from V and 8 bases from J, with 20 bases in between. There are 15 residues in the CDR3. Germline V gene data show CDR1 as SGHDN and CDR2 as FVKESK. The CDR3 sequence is CASSLLGGAPGGYTF. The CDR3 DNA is TGTGCCAGCAGCCTCTTAGGAGGGGCCCCGGGGGGCTACACCTTC.

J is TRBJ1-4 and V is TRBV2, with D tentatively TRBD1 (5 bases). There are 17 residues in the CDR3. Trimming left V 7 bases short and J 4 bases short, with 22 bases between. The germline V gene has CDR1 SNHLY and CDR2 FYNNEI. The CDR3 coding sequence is TGTGCCAGCATAAAGGGGACTTCCTCCACGGGTAATGAAAAACTGTTTTTT. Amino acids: CASIKGTSSTGNEKLFF. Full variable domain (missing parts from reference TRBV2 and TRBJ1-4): EPEVTQTPSHQVTQMGQEVILRCVPISNHLYFYWYRQILGQKVEFLVSFYNNEISEKSEIFDDQFSVERPDGSNFTLKIRSTKLEDSAMYFCASIKGTSSTGNEKLFFGSGTQLSVL.

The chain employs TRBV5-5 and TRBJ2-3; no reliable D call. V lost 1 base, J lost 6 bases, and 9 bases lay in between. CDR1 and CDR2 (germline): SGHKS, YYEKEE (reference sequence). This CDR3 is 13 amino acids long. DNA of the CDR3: TGTGCCAGCAGCTTGTCAAGCAGGGATACGCAGTATTTT. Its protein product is CASSLSSRDTQYF.

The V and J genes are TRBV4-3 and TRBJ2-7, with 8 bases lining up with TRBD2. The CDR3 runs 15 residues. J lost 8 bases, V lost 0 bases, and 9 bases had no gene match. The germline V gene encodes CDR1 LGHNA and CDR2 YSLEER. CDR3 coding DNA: TGCGCCAGCAGCCAAGATCCGGGGGGGTACGACAAGCAGTACTTC. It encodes CASSQDPGGYDKQYF.

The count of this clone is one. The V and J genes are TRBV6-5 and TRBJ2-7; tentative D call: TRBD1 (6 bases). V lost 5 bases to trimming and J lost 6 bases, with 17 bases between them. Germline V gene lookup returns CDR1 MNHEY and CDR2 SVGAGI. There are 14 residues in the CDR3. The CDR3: CASSLGAQSAEQYF. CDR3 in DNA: TGTGCCAGCAGTCTGGGGGCCCAGTCCGCCGAGCAGTACTTC.

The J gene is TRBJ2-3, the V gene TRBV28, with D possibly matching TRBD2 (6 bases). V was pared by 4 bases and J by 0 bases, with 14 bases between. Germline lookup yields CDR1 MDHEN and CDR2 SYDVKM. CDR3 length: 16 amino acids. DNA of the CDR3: TGTGCCAGCAGTTCCATAGCGGTTAGAAGCACAGATACGCAGTATTTT. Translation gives CASSSIAVRSTDTQYF.